This T cell receptor (beta chain) was recovered during a study of T cells in Graves' hyperthyroidism and ophthalmopathy. There were TCR beta CDR3 regions amplified from RNA transcripts. When the TCR CDR3 underwent first-round RT-PCR, the HTBI primer set was used. TCRdb processed the multiplex PCR reads anew with MiXCR; each CDR3 protein has one entry. This sample has around 200,000 distinct CDR3 sequences, with about 18% found just once. This clonotype has ten or more counts. CDR1 is LNHNV, CDR2 YYDKDF, per germline (reference sequence). There are 14 residues in the CDR3. V lost 5 bases and J lost 3, with 12 bases in between.

This rearrangement joins TRBV15 to TRBJ2-3; D possibly corresponds to TRBD1 (5 bases). Sequencing was carried out using blood. This clonotype originated in a man in his forties with Graves' hyperthyroidism. The CDR3 DNA sequence: TGTGCCACCAGCTTCCCGGACACTACAGATACGCAGTATTTT. Amino acids: CATSFPDTTDTQYF.